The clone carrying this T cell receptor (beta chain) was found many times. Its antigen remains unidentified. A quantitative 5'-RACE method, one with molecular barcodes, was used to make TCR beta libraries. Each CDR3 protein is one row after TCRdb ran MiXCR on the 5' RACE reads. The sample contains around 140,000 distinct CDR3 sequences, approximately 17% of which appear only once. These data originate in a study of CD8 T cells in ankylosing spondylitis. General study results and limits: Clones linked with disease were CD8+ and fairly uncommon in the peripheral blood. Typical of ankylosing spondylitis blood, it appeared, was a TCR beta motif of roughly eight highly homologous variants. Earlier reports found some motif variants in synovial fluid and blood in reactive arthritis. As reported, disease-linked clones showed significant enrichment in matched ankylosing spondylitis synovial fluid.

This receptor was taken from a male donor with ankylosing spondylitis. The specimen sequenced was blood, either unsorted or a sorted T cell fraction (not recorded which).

The CDR3 coding sequence is TGTGCCAGCAGCTTAGGTTACGGGGGGCTCACCGGGGAGCTGTTTTTT. Amino acids: CASSLGYGGLTGELFF. The chain carries TRBV11-3 and TRBJ2-2, with D perhaps TRBD2 (7 bases). The germline V and J ends were trimmed by 1 base and 4 bases, with 13 bases remaining between them. Germline V gene sequence: CDR1 SGHNT, CDR2 YENEEA. The CDR3 sequence is 16 residues long.